This is a list of T cell receptor beta chains from one sample in a study of T cell responses to AZD1222 COVID-19 vaccine. Produced via immunoSEQ multiplex PCR; TCRdb's table is partial and in-frame only. Counted here are approximately 140,000 clones, approximately 90% occurring once; the ten biggest clones make up roughly 3.9%. The sequencing here drew on peripheral blood, taken 28 days after the second AZD1222 dose. Every receptor here comes from an adult who received the AZD1222 COVID-19 vaccine. Both conserved end residues are part of each CDR3. The D gene is left open where the match is weak. Rows give clone size only sometimes, using once, few, many, or a class for an expanded clone.

>NA|TRBV27|few|TRBJ1-5
TGTGCCAGCAGTTTTGGACGGGCGAATCAGCCCCAGCATTTT
CASSFGRANQPQHF
>TRBD2|TRBV7-2|NA|TRBJ2-2
TGTGCCAGCAGCCCTAGCGGGGGGGTCGGCGGGGAGCTGTTTTTT
CASSPSGGVGGELFF
>NA|TRBV6-4|once|TRBJ1-1
TGTGCCAGCAGTGTCCGTCAGGGTTCAGCTGAAGCTTTCTTT
CASSVRQGSAEAFF
>NA|TRBV28|NA|TRBJ2-7
TGTGCCAGCACCCCCCGGGGACTCTACGAGCAGTACTTC
CASTPRGLYEQYF
>TRBD2|TRBV13|NA|TRBJ2-3
TGTGCCAGCAGCAAGGGACTAGCGGGGGACACAGATACGCAGTATTTT
CASSKGLAGDTDTQYF
>NA|TRBV14|NA|TRBJ2-1
TGTGCCAGCAGCCCTCTGGGCCCTTTTTACAATGAGCAGTTCTTC
CASSPLGPFYNEQFF
>TRBD2|TRBV5-1|NA|TRBJ2-7
TGCGCCAGCAGCCTAACAGCGGGAGGGCTCTCCTACGAGCAGTACTTC
CASSLTAGGLSYEQYF
>TRBD1|TRBV2|NA|TRBJ2-2
TGTGCCAGCAGGTTCCAGGGGGCCGGGGAGCTGTTTTTT
CASRFQGAGELFF
>NA|TRBV12-3/TRBV12-4|NA|TRBJ2-1
TGTGCCAGCAGTTCGGAGGGAGTCAATGAGCAGTTCTTC
CASSSEGVNEQFF
>NA|TRBV2|NA|TRBJ2-7
TGTGCCAGCACCATGTCGCGGGAAGACTACGAGCAGTACTTC
CASTMSREDYEQYF
>TRBD2|TRBV18|NA|TRBJ2-3
TGTGCCAGCTCACCCCCCGGACTAGCGGTTAGCACAGATACGCAGTATTTT
CASSPPGLAVSTDTQYF
>NA|TRBV19|once|TRBJ1-5
TGTGCCAGTAGTATTGAACAGAACAATCAGCCCCAGCATTTT
CASSIEQNNQPQHF
>NA|TRBV5-4|NA|TRBJ2-7
TGTGCCAGCAGCTTGTTCGGGAGTTACGAGCAGTACTTC
CASSLFGSYEQYF
>NA|TRBV2|NA|TRBJ1-2
TGTGCCAGCAACTCAGGCTCTAGTGGCTACACCTTC
CASNSGSSGYTF
>NA|TRBV23-1|once|TRBJ1-1
TGCGCCAGCAGTCAATGGATAGAAATCGGGTCGACCACTGAAGCTTTCTTT
CASSQWIEIGSTTEAFF
>TRBD1|TRBV19|NA|TRBJ1-1
TGTGCCAGTAGTAGAACCGACAGGGTAGTCACTGAAGCTTTCTTT
CASSRTDRVVTEAFF
>NA|TRBV6-1|NA|TRBJ2-5
TGTGCCAGCAGTGAGGTCAGGGCAGGAGAGACCCAGTACTTC
CASSEVRAGETQYF
>NA|TRBV9|NA|TRBJ2-7
TGTGCCAGCAGCAGGGAACAGAAGGGGGAGCAGTACTTC
CASSREQKGEQYF
>NA|TRBV24-1|NA|TRBJ2-1
TGTGCCACCAGTGACGGGGCCTACAATGAGCAGTTCTTC
CATSDGAYNEQFF
>TRBD2|TRBV18|NA|TRBJ2-3
TGTGCCAGCTCACCATTTTCTAGCGGGGGGCAAAGCACAGATACGCAGTATTTT
CASSPFSSGGQSTDTQYF
>TRBD2|TRBV7-2|NA|TRBJ2-7
TGTGCCACAGGACCGGGACTAAAAGCCTACGAGCAGTACTTC
CATGPGLKAYEQYF
>NA|TRBV27|NA|TRBJ1-2
TGTGCCAGCAGTTTCCATCAGTCTAACTATGGCTACACCTTC
CASSFHQSNYGYTF
>TRBD1|TRBV5-5|NA|TRBJ2-2
TGTGCCAGCAGCTTGTCGGGACAGGGGGCCGGGGAGCTGTTTTTT
CASSLSGQGAGELFF
>TRBD1|TRBV7-2|NA|TRBJ1-2
TGTGCCAGCAGCCCAGACTCGGACAGGTCCTATGGCTACACCTTC
CASSPDSDRSYGYTF
>TRBD1|TRBV5-3|NA|TRBJ1-6
TGTGCCAGAAGCTTGCCGGGACAGAATCTTTCACCCCTCCACTTT
CARSLPGQNLSPLHF
>TRBD1|TRBV29-1|few|TRBJ1-1
TGCAGCGTCGCGTACGGGACAGGGGGCACTGAAGCTTTCTTT
CSVAYGTGGTEAFF
>NA|TRBV6-6|NA|TRBJ2-5
TGTGCCAGCAGTTTTCAGGGTAGGGAGACCCAGTACTTC
CASSFQGRETQYF
>NA|TRBV7-2|NA|TRBJ1-2
TGTGCCAGCAGCGACCATAGTGGCTACACCTTC
CASSDHSGYTF
>NA|TRBV15|NA|TRBJ1-2
TGTGCCACCAGCAGATCTCCCACATGGGGACTGGGCTTC
CATSRSPTWGLGF
>NA|TRBV15|NA|TRBJ1-5
TGTGCCACCAGCAGGGGAATAGGGAGCAATCAGCCCCAGCATTTT
CATSRGIGSNQPQHF